This T cell receptor beta chain derives from a study of T-cell reconstitution after alpha-beta-depleted transplantation in children. This clonotype was seen at least ten times. Its specificity is unknown. This CDR3 has 15 residues. Per germline, CDR1 DFQATT and CDR2 SNEGSKA (reference sequence). Trimming removed 1 base from V and 0 bases from J, with 9 bases in between. Unique molecular identifiers were incorporated when the TCRbeta library was constructed. A single record per CDR3 protein comes from TCRdb applying MiXCR to the PCR reads. The sample shows 440,000 or so distinct CDR3 sequences, roughly 44% of them seen only once. Study-level findings and limits: Reports say that about two months after transplant, the alpha-beta T cells came out of several hundred graft clones that had expanded.

The sequence was collected from a girl aged 2 to 10 with aplastic anemia, due to receive a stem cell transplant. The sequencing used PBMCs, collected before TCRalphabeta/CD19-depleted stem cell transplant. This chain links TRBV20-1 with TRBJ2-2; maybe TRBD2 (6 bases). CDR3 nucleotide sequence: TGCAGTGCTAGAGTCGGCGGGACGAACACCGGGGAGCTGTTTTTT. Translated: CSARVGGTNTGELFF.